The 22 T cell receptor beta chains in this list originate from one sample, sequenced in a study of CD4 T cells in relation to SARS-CoV-2 and coronaviruses. Profiled with immunoSEQ multiplex PCR; TCRdb holds only in-frame clones, not every one. The sample has 20,000 to 25,000 clones, 74% seen once. For these TCRs, the target antigens are not known. Before the COVID-19 pandemic, during about 2010-2018, CD4+ T cells were taken from unexposed donors. CD4+ T cells were isolated from the cells after nine to eleven days of culture. The sample taken for sequencing was CD4+ T cells from PBMCs, cultured in vitro. These receptors were taken from a human donor in good health.

The chain uses TRBV29-1 and TRBJ2-4; 11 bases agree with TRBD2. The CDR3 consists of 19 residues. J lost 0 bases, V lost 6 bases, and 16 bases had no gene match. Germline V gives CDR1 SQVTM, CDR2 ANQGSEA. For the CDR3, the DNA is TGCAGCGTCTCAAGGGCCCCCCACACTAGCGGGAGAGCCAAAAACATTCAGTACTTC. Translating gives CSVSRAPHTSGRAKNIQYF.

This clone was picked up a small number of times. The chain employs TRBV6-1 and TRBJ1-2; no firm D call. Trimming stripped 1 base from V and 8 bases from J, with 14 bases between. This CDR3 region has 14 residues. Germline V lookup: CDR1 MNHNS, CDR2 SASEGT. The DNA for the CDR3 is TGTGCCAGCAGTGAAGGGTCGGAGATCCAGGGCTACACCTTC. Its protein is CASSEGSEIQGYTF.

This clone was seen once. The chain carries TRBV5-4 and TRBJ1-5; D is unresolved. The V end was cut by 6 bases, the J end by 0 bases, with 13 bases between. The CDR3 is made up of 15 amino acids. The germline V gene encodes CDR1 SGHNT and CDR2 YYREEE (reference sequence). CDR3 nucleotide sequence: TGTGCCAGCACCGCCGGACCGTATAGCAATCAGCCCCAGCATTTT. It is translated as CASTAGPYSNQPQHF.

This chain uses TRBV7-2 with TRBJ1-1; D is perhaps TRBD1 (6 bases). Trimming took off 5 bases at V and 4 bases at J, with 17 bases between the two ends. The germline V gene encodes CDR1 SGHTA and CDR2 FQGNSA. This CDR3 comprises 15 residues. CDR3: CASSTAQGLGTEAFF. Written as DNA, the CDR3 is TGTGCCAGCAGCACAGCCCAGGGGTTGGGCACTGAAGCTTTCTTT.

The chain links TRBV12-1 to TRBJ2-3. TRBV12-1 corresponds to a pseudogene. This CDR3 region has 16 residues. The CDR3 DNA is TGTGCCAGCAGCTTTGAAGGCTGGTCTAGCACAGATACGCAGTATTTT. Residues: CASSFEGWSSTDTQYF.

The chain uses TRBV4-1 and TRBJ2-4, with TRBD2 matching 14 bases. This CDR3 region has 17 residues. Germline lookup yields CDR1 MGHRA and CDR2 YSYEKL. J gave up 8 bases and V 4 bases, and 10 bases lay outside the gene matches. The CDR3 region has the DNA TGCGCCAGCAGCCTTCGACTAGCGGGAGGGCCAGGGGACATTCAGTACTTC. Amino acids: CASSLRLAGGPGDIQYF.

The rearrangement links TRBV6-2 or TRBV6-3 to TRBJ2-5, with D perhaps assigned TRBD1 or TRBD2 (5 bases each). Germline V gene sequence: CDR1 MNHEY, CDR2 SVGEGT. Trimming pared 5 bases from V and 5 bases from J, leaving 24 bases between. The CDR3 loop spans 17 amino acids. CDR3 loop: CASSALLRGAPGETQYF. The CDR3 nucleotides are TGTGCCAGCAGTGCCCTACTAAGGGGAGCCCCGGGTGAGACCCAGTACTTC.

CDR3 region: CASSQVTRAWGYTF. CDR3 coding DNA: TGTGCCAGCAGCCAAGTGACCAGGGCTTGGGGCTACACCTTC. The V call is TRBV14, the J call TRBJ1-2; D perhaps matches TRBD1 (5 bases). The CDR3 totals 14 residues. Trimming left V 1 base short and J 8 bases short, with 14 bases between. CDR1 is SGHDN and CDR2 is FVKESK in the germline V gene.

This chain uses TRBV3-1 (or the pseudogene TRBV3-2) with TRBJ1-2; D is uncertain. Germline CDR1 LGHDT, CDR2 YNNKEL (reference sequence). The CDR3 sequence is 14 residues long. V was trimmed by 0 bases and J by 4 bases, leaving 9 bases between them. The CDR3 sequence: CASSQDRVGYGYTF. CDR3 DNA sequence: TGTGCCAGCAGCCAAGATCGGGTGGGCTATGGCTACACCTTC.

V gene TRBV10-3 combines with J gene TRBJ2-2; D is ambiguous. This CDR3 region has 15 residues. The germline gives CDR1 ENHRY, CDR2 SYGVKD. Trimming took 4 bases from V and 0 from J, leaving 9 bases between them. The CDR3 region has the DNA TGTGCCATCAGTGCAGTCAGGACGAACACCGGGGAGCTGTTTTTT. Translation gives CAISAVRTNTGELFF.

The J gene is TRBJ2-1, the V gene TRBV12-3 or TRBV12-4; D is uncertain. V was shortened by 2 bases and J by 5 bases, with 7 bases between the two germline ends. The CDR3 spans 13 residues. In DNA, the CDR3 is TGTGCCAGCAGTTTAAGGGCCGACAATGAGCAGTTCTTC. Translated: CASSLRADNEQFF.

V gene TRBV28 combines with J gene TRBJ1-2, with TRBD1 as a possible D gene (5 bases). The CDR3 loop spans 11 amino acids. The V end lost 8 bases, the J end lost 8 bases, and 12 bases lay between the germline ends. CDR1 and CDR2 (germline): MDHEN, SYDVKM. CDR3 DNA: TGTGCCAGCCGGGGAGGACAAGGCTACACCTTC. Its protein is CASRGGQGYTF.

This clone was counted between two and nine times. The chain links TRBV5-1 to TRBJ1-5; a possible D gene is TRBD1 (5 bases). The CDR3 spans 15 residues. Germline lookup yields CDR1 SGHRS and CDR2 YFSETQ. V lost 0 bases to trimming and J lost 0 bases, with 7 bases between them. The CDR3: CASSLGDHSNQPQHF. CDR3 nucleotides: TGCGCCAGCAGCTTGGGGGACCATAGCAATCAGCCCCAGCATTTT.

The chain uses TRBV11-2 and TRBJ1-1; D gene uncertain. CDR1 is SGHAT and CDR2 is FQNNGV in the germline V gene. This CDR3 contains 15 residues. Trimming stripped 1 base from V and 0 bases from J, with 9 bases between. CDR3 nucleotides: TGTGCCAGCAGCTTAGCTTACACCATGAACACTGAAGCTTTCTTT. Translating it yields CASSLAYTMNTEAFF.

The rearrangement links TRBV19 to TRBJ1-2, with a weak D call TRBD1 (5 bases). The CDR3 has 11 amino acids. Trimming took 6 bases from V and 3 from J, leaving 5 bases between them. The V gene's germline CDR1 is LNHDA and CDR2 SQIVND (reference sequence). Here the CDR3 reads CASRGHYGYTF. The DNA of the CDR3 is TGTGCCAGTAGGGGACACTATGGCTACACCTTC.

The chain employs TRBV7-9 and TRBJ1-6, with D unresolved. The CDR3 totals 12 residues. CDR1 and CDR2 from the germline V gene are SEHNR and FQNEAQ (reference sequence). The V gene lost 1 base and the J gene lost 12 bases, with 7 bases spanning the gap. The CDR3 DNA is TGTGCCAGCAGCTTAGTCGGGGAACCCCTCCACTTT. Its protein product is CASSLVGEPLHF.

This clone was seen a handful of times. CDR3 region: CASSLSLRLQRAEQYF. The CDR3 nucleotides are TGCGCCAGCAGCTTGAGTCTTCGGCTACAGAGGGCCGAGCAGTACTTC. The gene calls are TRBV5-1 and TRBJ2-7, with D maybe TRBD2 (5 bases). V was clipped by 1 base and J by 6 bases, with 20 bases between them. Germline values: CDR1 SGHRS, CDR2 YFSETQ. The CDR3 consists of 16 residues.

This clone was seen a handful of times. DNA of the CDR3: TGTGCCAGCAGCTTAAACGGGGCCACGGAAACCCAGTACTTC. It codes for CASSLNGATETQYF. The V gene is TRBV7-2, the J gene TRBJ2-5, with D perhaps being TRBD1 or TRBD2 (5 bases each). The germline V gene encodes CDR1 SGHTA and CDR2 FQGNSA. The V and J ends lost 2 bases and 8 bases respectively, with 15 bases between them. The CDR3 runs 14 residues.

The rearrangement uses TRBV9 and TRBJ1-2; the D gene is possibly TRBD1 (5 bases). V was clipped by 0 bases and J by 6 bases, with 9 bases between them. Germline loops: CDR1 SGDLS, CDR2 YYNGEE. The CDR3 is 13 amino acids. The CDR3: CASSVEGANGYTF. CDR3 coding DNA: TGTGCCAGCAGCGTAGAAGGGGCCAATGGCTACACCTTC.

The chain combines TRBV19 with TRBJ2-5; weak D call: TRBD1 (6 bases). There are 14 residues in the CDR3. The ends were cut back, 5 bases at V and 2 bases at J, with 12 bases in the middle. Germline lookup yields CDR1 LNHDA and CDR2 SQIVND (reference sequence). In nucleotides, the CDR3 is TGTGCCAGTAGTCCAGGACAGAGACAAGAGACCCAGTACTTC. As protein: CASSPGQRQETQYF.

This sequence joins TRBV6-4 and TRBJ2-1, with 14 nucleotides matching TRBD2. Germline CDR1 reads MRHNA; CDR2 reads SNTAGT. J was trimmed by 6 bases and V by 4 bases; bases with no gene match: 2. This CDR3 is built from 15 residues. The CDR3 nucleotides read TGTGCCAGCAGTGCCGGGACTAGCGGGAGCAATGAGCAGTTCTTC. It codes for CASSAGTSGSNEQFF.

The V and J genes are TRBV9 and TRBJ2-7; D is unclear. Trimming stripped 1 base from V and 1 base from J, with 6 bases between. Germline V lookup: CDR1 SGDLS, CDR2 YYNGEE. This CDR3 is 13 amino acids long. The CDR3 sequence is CASSVTTSYEQYF. DNA for the CDR3: TGTGCCAGCAGCGTAACAACGTCCTACGAGCAGTACTTC.